This TCR beta chain originates from a study of regulatory T cells in long-lasting Graves disease. The CDR3 has 13 amino acids. V gave up 5 bases and J gave up 2 bases, with 8 bases separating them. CDR1 and CDR2 from the germline V gene are MDHEN and SYDVKM. Combining iRepertoire HTBI primers with Arm-PCR of CDR3 regions, the authors built TCR beta libraries. TCRdb itself ran the multiplex PCR reads through MiXCR, one entry per CDR3 protein. The sample yields 550,000 or so distinct CDR3 sequences, more than 10% seen once. This clonotype was counted ten times or more. This sample's time point: newly diagnosed GD, antithyroid drugs for less than 3 months. Preparation of the TCR library used RNA extracted from PBMCs. The same sample was also studied in work on T cells in Graves' hyperthyroidism and ophthalmopathy.

The origin of this receptor is a woman aged 25-40 years with Graves disease. The chain couples TRBV28 to TRBJ2-3; D ambiguous. The specimen comprised peripheral blood mononuclear cells (PBMCs), sampled at new diagnosis, from a patient treated with antithyroid drugs. The CDR3 region has the DNA TGTGCCAGCAGTGAGCAGTTCACAGATACGCAGTATTTT. It encodes CASSEQFTDTQYF.